This paragraph covers one T cell receptor (beta chain) sequence. The antigen this receptor binds is unknown. Base-call qualities are not available, and no considerably larger clone is one nucleotide away. In total, more than 500 healthy bone marrow donors made up the cohort. Cohort members were all nominally healthy when sampled, although unrecorded immune exposures were likely present. The donor tested CMV seropositive and was one of the 289 seropositive cohort members. Every donor gave a peripheral blood sample, and the peripheral blood mononuclear cells from that sample were used for TCR beta sequencing. Genomic DNA extraction from the blood cell samples was performed with the Qiagen DNeasy Blood Extraction Kit. Library generation was performed with the immunoSEQ multiplex PCR assay. The multiplex PCR relied on a mix of 60 forward primers for TCR Vbeta segments and 13 reverse primers for TCR Jbeta segments. Amplification of the CDR3 region of rearranged TCR beta genes was performed with a multiplex PCR assay on genomic DNA. Amplified TCR beta libraries were sequenced as 87-base-pair reads on the Illumina HiSeq System. The study's processing was this. In a later analysis, tens of millions of unique TCR beta chains were counted across the roughly 700 repertoires, and around 10 million of these chains were shared by at least two donors. To remove PCR and sequencing errors, raw reads were error-corrected and collapsed into unique sequences using a nearest-neighbor algorithm that merged closely related sequences. CDR3 sequences were aligned to IMGT reference sequences to assign V, D and J gene segments. For a sequence to be retained, a match of at least six nucleotides was required to both a V gene segment and a J gene segment. A rearrangement counted as productive if the CDR3 had no stop codons and remained in frame with V and J, and every other rearrangement counted as non-productive. Following IMGT convention, CDR3 was defined as the stretch from the second conserved V-encoded cysteine to the conserved J-encoded phenylalanine. In an earlier analysis of more than 550 of the donors, sequences lacking an unambiguous match to a single V gene segment were excluded. An earlier analysis of under 750 of the donors called V segments functional above 56.7% productive rearrangements and segregating when the between-donor standard deviation exceeded 5%. A statistical classification framework was built to diagnose cytomegalovirus status from the catalog of TCR beta chain sequences. V and J gene assignment, in a later analysis, came from comparing TCR nucleotide sequences with IMGT/GENE-DB human TR gene sequences. In a later analysis, CDR3 sequences and most-parsimonious VDJ recombination scenarios were assigned using the TCRdist pipeline. A later analysis defined each TCR beta chain by its CDR3 amino acid sequence plus V-gene family, and excluded reads lacking a unique V-gene family. In a later analysis, 500 to 700 highly shared, low-generation-probability nucleotide sequences were removed to address suspected cross-contamination and a sequencing artifact. In a later analysis, a clonal expansion index for each public chain was calculated from normalized within-repertoire ranks of inferred template counts. In a later analysis, generation probabilities were computed with a VDJ recombination model fitted to out-of-frame rearrangements, and the resulting probabilities were checked against IGoR. In a later analysis, hypergeometric tests were used to score TCR-TCR, TCR-HLA and TCR-CMV co-occurrence, with a repertoire-size bias correction applied to TCR pairs. False discovery rates were estimated in a later analysis by permuting HLA or CMV assignments 20 times. In a later analysis, co-occurring TCRs were grouped using DBSCAN, with TCRdist sequence similarity added in when clustering inside HLA-allele-positive subsets. Repertoires with fewer than 30,000 or more than 120,000 public chains were left out of co-occurrence clustering, as were about 5 repertoires with anomalous nucleotide sharing. The table comes from immuneACCESS by way of TCRdb, which keeps in-frame sequences with V and J called. Part of the clones is missing from these tables; in studies checked, under half for an unresolved V gene and the rest for unknown reasons. Clone size and the V and J calls come from that table; the DNA yielded D and trimming. The sample table records about 160,000 clones; roughly four fifths of these occur just once. The ten largest clonotypes hold roughly 10% of the sample.

This record comes from a study of cytomegalovirus exposure and HLA in healthy donors (dated 2017 in TCRdb). With regard to the full study: An earlier analysis of approximately 640 of the donors reported roughly 300 Gb of sequence data and more than 90 million unique TCR beta sequences from about 179 million T cells. An early release covering roughly 580 HLA-typed donors comprised around 300 gigabases of sequencing data and roughly 85 million unique TCR sequences. Of the roughly 400 genotyped donors, 65% to 90% fell in the genetic ancestry cluster associated with self-reported Caucasian donors. The study aimed to test whether signatures of past pathogen exposure could be identified by cataloging public T cell receptors. The study used immunosequencing to profile the T cell repertoires of more than 650 subjects and linked those repertoires to cytomegalovirus serostatus. In addition to the first cohort of 500 to 850 subjects, a separate validation cohort of 130 or so different subjects was used. To predict cytomegalovirus infection status, the study combined high-throughput TCR immunosequencing, statistical association of individual TCRs with disease status, and machine learning. In a later analysis, previously published TCR beta repertoires from about 670 donors were re-analyzed and high-resolution HLA genotyping was added so that TCR occurrence patterns could be studied. Rather than drawing on any new phenotypic data, the later analysis identified candidate immune exposures from TCR beta sequences and the way those sequences occurred across donors. In an earlier analysis of roughly 580 of the donors, high-throughput TCR beta sequencing was used to judge whether each TCR beta V gene segment behaved as functional or pseudogenic. Donor age, sex, ethnicity and CMV serostatus were compiled together with the repertoire data. In a later genetic analysis, genome-wide SNP genotypes for about three fifths of the roughly 670 donors were used, and that subset was treated as a discovery cohort. Every discovery cohort repertoire had been produced on one sequencing platform. Class I and class II HLA loci were covered by the typing at four-digit resolution. Typing coverage differed by locus: A, B, C, DRB1 and DQB1 were typed in about 620-640 donors, DQA1 in about 500, DPA1 in nearly 610, and DPB1 in 400 to 480. A few DR-DQ haplotypes were treated as single units for association and clustering because of strong linkage in the cohort. Among 398 genotyped donors of the cohort, an average of approximately 230,000 unique TCR beta nucleotide sequences were sequenced per donor, 15% to 20% of them non-productive. General conclusions and limits of the study: Immune exposure information for the cohort was limited to CMV serostatus. Most TCR sequences were seen in very few donors, while some public TCRs were found in many individuals. Because the 87-base-pair reads could not distinguish some IMGT-functional V segments, including TRBV6-2 and TRBV6-3, those segments were excluded. In vitro tests confirmed that three of the cytomegalovirus-associated TCR beta chains recognize cytomegalovirus antigens. A cluster of highly shared sequence variants was judged likely to be a technical artifact of the sequencing pipeline. A total of roughly 160 TCR beta chains were listed by the study as associated with cytomegalovirus. An earlier analysis of 450 to 750 of the donors showed that most TCR beta V segments appeared in productive rearrangements either about 87% or about 30% of the time, which broadly matched IMGT annotations. Assigning TCR associations to individual alleles was difficult when HLA alleles, especially DR and DQ, strongly co-occurred. Presence/absence analyses assumed roughly uniform sequencing depth across donors, an assumption that may not hold. A further reported finding was that TCR beta sequences accurately predicted the HLA-A and HLA-B alleles for most subjects in the first cohort. Specific HLA alleles were associated with 15,000 to 20,000 TCR beta sequences at a false discovery rate of 0.05 in a later analysis. A later analysis found that most CMV-associated TCR beta chains appeared HLA-restricted, with HLA associations seemingly driven largely by CMV exposure. Because counts were too low, more than 15 rarely observed V segments, including chromosome 9 orphons, were excluded from the earlier analysis of 587 of the donors. Linkage disequilibrium might explain the correlated functional status among segregating V segments, but an unknown experimental factor could not be excluded. Cytomegalovirus status was reported to be diagnosed by the classifier with high specificity and sensitivity in both the original and validation cohorts. A later genetic analysis reported fewer N-insertions in productive TCRs among donors in an Asian-associated ancestry cluster than the roughly 700-donor mean. Because some donors lacked HLA typing at each locus, the association tests relied only on the typed subset. Compared with equally common non-associated chains, HLA-associated TCR beta chains in a later analysis were more clonally expanded and had lower generation probabilities. In a later analysis, TCR association rates were found to vary across HLA loci, with the most associated TCRs seen for DRB1 alleles and the fewest for HLA-C alleles. The authors suggested that the approach could potentially be generalized to other disease states and immunological phenotypes. A later genetic analysis associated a missense DCLRE1C variant with V-gene and J-gene trimming of TCR beta chains, and an independent cohort replicated the association. Several of the top co-occurrence clusters appeared to be linked to parvovirus B19, influenza, CMV and Epstein-Barr virus, according to a later analysis. Only TCR beta chains were sequenced in this cohort, and the absence of alpha or paired-chain data limited detectable features.

The CDR3 runs 13 amino acids, cysteine and phenylalanine included. The entry retains the CDR3 DNA only, 39 bases that are in frame from base 1. In the germline V gene (reference sequence), CDR1 corresponds to MNHEY and CDR2 to SMNVEV. Trimming takes 6 bases off V and 8 bases off J; junction bases not matched to a gene: 5. The chain links TRBV27 with TRBJ1-2, and TRBD1 aligns with 11 junction nucleotides. This clonotype was sampled from a middle-aged man in good health and CMV-seropositive. Input material: PBMCs. For the CDR3, the sequence is CASRYRDRGGYTF. The nucleotides are TGTGCCAGCAGATACCGGGACAGGGGGGGCTACACCTTC.